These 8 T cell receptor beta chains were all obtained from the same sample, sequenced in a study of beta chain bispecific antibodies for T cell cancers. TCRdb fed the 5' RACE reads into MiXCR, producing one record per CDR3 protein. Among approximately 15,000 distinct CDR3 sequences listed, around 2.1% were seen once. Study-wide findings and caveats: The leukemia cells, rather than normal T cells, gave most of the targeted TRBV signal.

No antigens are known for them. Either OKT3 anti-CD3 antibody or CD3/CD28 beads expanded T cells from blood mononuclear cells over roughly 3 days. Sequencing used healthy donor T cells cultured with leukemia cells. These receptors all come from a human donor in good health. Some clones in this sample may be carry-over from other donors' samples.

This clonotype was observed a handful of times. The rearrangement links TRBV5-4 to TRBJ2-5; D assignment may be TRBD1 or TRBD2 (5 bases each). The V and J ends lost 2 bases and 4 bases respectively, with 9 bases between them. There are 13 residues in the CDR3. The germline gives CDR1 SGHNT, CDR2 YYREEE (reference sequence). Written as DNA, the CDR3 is TGTGCCAGCAGCTTTTGGGGGTCAGAGACCCAGTACTTC. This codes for CASSFWGSETQYF. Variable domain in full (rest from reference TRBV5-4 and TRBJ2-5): ETGVTQSPTHLIKTRGQQVTLRCSSQSGHNTVSWYQQALGQGPQFIFQYYREEENGRGNFPPRFSGLQFPNYSSELNVNALELDDSALYLCASSFWGSETQYFGPGTRLLVL.

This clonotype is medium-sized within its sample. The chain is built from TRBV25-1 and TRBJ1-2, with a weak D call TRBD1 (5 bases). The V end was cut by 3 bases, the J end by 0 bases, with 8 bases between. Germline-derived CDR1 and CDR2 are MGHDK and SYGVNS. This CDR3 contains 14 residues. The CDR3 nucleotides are TGTGCCAGCAGTGAGTTGACAGCTAACTATGGCTACACCTTC. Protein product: CASSELTANYGYTF.

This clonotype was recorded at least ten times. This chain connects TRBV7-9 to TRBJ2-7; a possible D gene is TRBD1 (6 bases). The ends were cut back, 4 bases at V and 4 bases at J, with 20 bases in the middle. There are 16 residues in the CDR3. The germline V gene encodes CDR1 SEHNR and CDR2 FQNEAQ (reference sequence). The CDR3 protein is CASSSSQGHHPYEQYF. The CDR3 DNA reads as TGTGCCAGCAGCTCCTCTCAGGGGCACCACCCTTACGAGCAGTACTTC.

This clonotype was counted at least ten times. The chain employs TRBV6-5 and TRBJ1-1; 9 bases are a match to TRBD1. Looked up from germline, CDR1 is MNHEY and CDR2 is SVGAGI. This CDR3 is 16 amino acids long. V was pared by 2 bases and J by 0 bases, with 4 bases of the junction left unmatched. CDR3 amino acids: CASSYGTGPLNTEAFF. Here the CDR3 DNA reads TGTGCCAGCAGTTACGGGACAGGGCCTTTGAACACTGAAGCTTTCTTT.

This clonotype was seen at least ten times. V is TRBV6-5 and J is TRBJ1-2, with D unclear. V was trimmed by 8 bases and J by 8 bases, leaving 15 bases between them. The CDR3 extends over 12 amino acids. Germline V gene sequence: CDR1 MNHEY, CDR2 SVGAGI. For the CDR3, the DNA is TGTGCCAGCTATCTATCGGGCGCGGGCTACACCTTC. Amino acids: CASYLSGAGYTF.

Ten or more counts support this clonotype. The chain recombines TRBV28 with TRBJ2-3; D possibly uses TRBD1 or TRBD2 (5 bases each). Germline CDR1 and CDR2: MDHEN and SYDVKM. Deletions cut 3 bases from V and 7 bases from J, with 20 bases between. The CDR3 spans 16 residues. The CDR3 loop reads CASSFPLRGESYTQYF. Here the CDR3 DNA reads TGTGCCAGCAGTTTCCCTCTCCGAGGGGAGTCATATACGCAGTATTTT. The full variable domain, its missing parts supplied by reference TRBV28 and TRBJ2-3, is DVKVTQSSRYLVKRTGEKVFLECVQDMDHENMFWYRQDPGLGLRLIYFSYDVKMKEKGDIPEGYSVSREKKERFSLILESASTNQTSMYLCASSFPLRGESYTQYFGPGTRLTVL.

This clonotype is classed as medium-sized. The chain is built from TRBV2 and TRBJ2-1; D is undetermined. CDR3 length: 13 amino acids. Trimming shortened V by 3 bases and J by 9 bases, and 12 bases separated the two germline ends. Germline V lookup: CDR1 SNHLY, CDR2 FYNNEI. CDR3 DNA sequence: TGTGCCAGCAGTGATAGAAGGGTTACTGAGCAGTTCTTC. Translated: CASSDRRVTEQFF.

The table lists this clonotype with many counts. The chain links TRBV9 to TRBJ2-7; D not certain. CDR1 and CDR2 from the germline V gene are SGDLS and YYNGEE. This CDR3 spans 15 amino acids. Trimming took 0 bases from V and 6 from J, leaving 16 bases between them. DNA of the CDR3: TGTGCCAGCAGCGTAGCTTCGAGTCTGCCCGGCGAGCAGTACTTC. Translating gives CASSVASSLPGEQYF.